These T cell receptor beta chains were read from a single sample in a study of blood T cells in healthy people across ages. MiXCR, run by TCRdb on the 5' RACE reads, gives a single entry per CDR3 protein. In the table there are about 1.7 million distinct CDR3 sequences, 28% of which are singletons. The sequenced material came from blood. The source of these receptors is a woman aged 25-40 years in good health. Both conserved end residues are trimmed from each CDR3.

J gene | V gene | CDR3 protein
TRBJ2-7 | TRBV20-1 | SADTGESYEQY
TRBJ1-2 | TRBV7-9 | ASRSSANYGYT
TRBJ1-1 | TRBV9 | ASSVDQDRPEAF
TRBJ2-3 | TRBV27 | ASSLVSGQSDTQY
TRBJ1-2 | TRBV18 | ASSPLDRTISGYGYT
TRBJ1-5 | TRBV6-1 | ASRGTGFVPQH
TRBJ2-7 | TRBV20-1 | SALAGGPIYEQY
TRBJ2-7 | TRBV7-8 | ASSLMESDEQY
TRBJ2-1 | TRBV29-1 | SVEIAGASYEQF
TRBJ2-7 | TRBV12-3/TRBV12-4 | ASISRGSSGTRRNEQY
TRBJ1-1 | TRBV28 | ASSPGPYRQAF
TRBJ2-1 | TRBV5-1 | ASSSGTSGTISSYNEQF
TRBJ2-7 | TRBV5-1 | ASSLEERDEQY
TRBJ2-6 | TRBV6-2/TRBV6-3 | ASSSPDMAGANVLT
TRBJ1-4 | TRBV20-1 | SAPSALMKKLF
TRBJ1-2 | TRBV11-2 | ASSPRGPTYGYT
TRBJ2-3 | TRBV27 | ASTWGSADTQY
TRBJ2-5 | TRBV5-4 | ASSLVSGGAQTQY
TRBJ2-7 | TRBV3-1 | ASSRGSVAYEQY
TRBJ2-1 | TRBV5-5 | ASSGAGTYNEQF
TRBJ1-1 | TRBV12-5 | ASGPGHLGVNTEAF
TRBJ1-6 | TRBV28 | ASSRPTVSYNSPLH
TRBJ2-5 | TRBV24-1 | ATSDFGSEGNDEQY
TRBJ2-3 | TRBV10-3 | AIRGQGGTDTQY
TRBJ1-2 | TRBV6-2/TRBV6-3 | ASSHRQSNYGYT
TRBJ1-2 | TRBV11-1 | ASSPGLEGAFFGQGAYGYT
TRBJ1-2 | TRBV20-1 | SARDSGAAANYGYT
TRBJ1-1 | TRBV6-5 | ASGTVNTEAF
TRBJ1-2 | TRBV3-1 | ASSQDRGGGYGYT
TRBJ2-2 | TRBV14 | ASSEFNSYTGELF
TRBJ2-4 | TRBV20-1 | SARDIFSSAKDIQY
TRBJ2-5 | TRBV6-1 | ASSGANRVWETQY
TRBJ2-4 | TRBV7-2 | ASSLASPSGNIQY
- | TRBV20-1 | SGRQGHLPTQY
TRBJ2-2 | TRBV29-1 | SAETGYPGELF
TRBJ1-5 | TRBV7-6 | ASSSGTGRGQPQH
TRBJ2-1 | TRBV5-1 | ASSLELAGNDEQF
TRBJ2-1 | TRBV20-1 | SARVGGGGNEQF
TRBJ1-5 | TRBV2 | ASSATGMASYQPQH
TRBJ1-1 | TRBV20-1 | SATTDMNTEAF
TRBJ1-6 | TRBV12-3/TRBV12-4 | ASSPPTGALTPLH
TRBJ1-1 | TRBV9 | ASMGQSNTEAF
TRBJ2-1 | TRBV7-2 | ASSRAVEQF
TRBJ1-5 | TRBV6-4 | ASPGDTQSSPLH
TRBJ1-2 | TRBV5-1 | ASTLDDPTGYT
TRBJ2-5 | TRBV14 | ASSQGRLAGVETQY
TRBJ2-7 | TRBV20-1 | SASPTTSGISEQY
TRBJ2-3 | TRBV20-1 | SAPSGRGQY
TRBJ2-1 | TRBV9 | ASSVGGGGVADNEQF
TRBJ2-7 | TRBV7-2 | ASSQPFGPGTARLYEQY
TRBJ2-5 | TRBV5-1 | ASRQTSGGALETQY
TRBJ2-5 | TRBV2 | ASSASRGTATQY
TRBJ1-5 | TRBV20-1 | SARGGVNQPQH